This T cell receptor (beta chain) was captured in a study of blood T cells in healthy people across ages. A second roughly 7 to 12 cycle PCR used barcoded and J-beta primers. Tags on each cDNA molecule came from a template-switch adaptor with 12 random nucleotides. TCRdb passed the 5' RACE reads through MiXCR, listing each CDR3 protein once. Of approximately 1.5 million distinct CDR3 sequences in the sample, approximately 32% are singletons; the top ten hold 10% to 12%. General observations from the study: Among long-lived donors, naive CD4+ cells were more numerous and diversity higher than in aged donors.

This clonotype was picked up many times. The antigen remains undetermined. The sample was blood. The sequence was obtained from a young woman in good health.

DNA of the CDR3: TGTGCCAGCAGCTCCAGCATGTTCTATGGCTACACCTTC. Translation: CASSSSMFYGYTF. The chain uses TRBV7-9 and TRBJ1-2, with D hard to call. Germline CDR1 is SEHNR and CDR2 is FQNEAQ (reference sequence). This CDR3 has 13 amino acids. V lost 4 bases to trimming and J lost 4 bases, with 10 bases between them.